This T cell receptor (beta chain) is from a study of blood T cells in healthy people across ages. This clonotype has more than one count but fewer than ten. Combining a sample-barcoded 5' primer with a J-beta primer mix, a second PCR ran for about 7 to 12 cycles. Each CDR3 protein is one row after TCRdb ran MiXCR on the 5' RACE reads. The repertoire holds around 1,500,000 distinct CDR3 sequences, with around 39% as singletons. CDR1 and CDR2 (germline): MDHEN, SYDVKM. The CDR3 runs to 15 residues. Losses at the gene ends were 5 bases for V and 5 bases for J; bases not matched to a gene: 7. The V and J genes are TRBV28 and TRBJ2-3; TRBD1 matches 10 bases. This TCR derives from a woman aged 18-35 years in good health. Sequencing was performed on blood. CDR3 protein: CASSPGTGVGDTQYF. As DNA, the CDR3 is TGTGCCAGCAGTCCCGGGACAGGGGTGGGAGATACGCAGTATTTT.